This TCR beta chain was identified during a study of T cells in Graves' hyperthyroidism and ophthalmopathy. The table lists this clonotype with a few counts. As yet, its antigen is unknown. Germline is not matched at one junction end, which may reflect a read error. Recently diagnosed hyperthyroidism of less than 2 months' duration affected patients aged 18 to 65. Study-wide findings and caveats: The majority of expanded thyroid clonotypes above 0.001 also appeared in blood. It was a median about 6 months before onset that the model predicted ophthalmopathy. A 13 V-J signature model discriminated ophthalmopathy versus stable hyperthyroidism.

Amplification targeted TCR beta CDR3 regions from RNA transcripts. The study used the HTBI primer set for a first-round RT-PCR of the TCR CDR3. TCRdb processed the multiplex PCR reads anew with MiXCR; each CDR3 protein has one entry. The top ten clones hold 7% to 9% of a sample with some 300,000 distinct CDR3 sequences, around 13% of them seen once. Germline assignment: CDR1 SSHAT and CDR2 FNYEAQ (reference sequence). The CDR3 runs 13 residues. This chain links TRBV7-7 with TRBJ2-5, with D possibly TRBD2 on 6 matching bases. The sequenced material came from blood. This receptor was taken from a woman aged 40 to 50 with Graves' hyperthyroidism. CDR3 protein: CASSRESQETQYF. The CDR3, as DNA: TGTGCTAGCAGCCGGGAGTCACAGGAGACCCAGTACTTC.